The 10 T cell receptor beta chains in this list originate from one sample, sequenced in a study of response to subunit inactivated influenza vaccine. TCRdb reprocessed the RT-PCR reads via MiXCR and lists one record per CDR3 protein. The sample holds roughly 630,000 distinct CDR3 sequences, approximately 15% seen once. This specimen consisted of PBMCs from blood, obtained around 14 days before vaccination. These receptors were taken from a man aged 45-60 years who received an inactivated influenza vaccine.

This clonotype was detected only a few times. Here the CDR3 reads CSARVTGGMETQYF. In nucleotides, the CDR3 is TGCAGTGCTAGAGTTACAGGGGGCATGGAGACCCAGTACTTC. This chain joins TRBV20-1 and TRBJ2-5; 9 nucleotides align to TRBD1. Germline assignment: CDR1 DFQATT and CDR2 SNEGSKA (reference sequence). CDR3 length equals 14 residues. J lost 5 bases, V lost 1 base, and 5 bases had no gene match.

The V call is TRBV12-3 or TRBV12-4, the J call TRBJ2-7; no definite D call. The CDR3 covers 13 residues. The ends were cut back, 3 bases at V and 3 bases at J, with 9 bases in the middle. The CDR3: CASSFDMNYEQYF. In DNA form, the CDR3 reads TGTGCCAGCAGTTTCGACATGAACTACGAGCAGTACTTC.

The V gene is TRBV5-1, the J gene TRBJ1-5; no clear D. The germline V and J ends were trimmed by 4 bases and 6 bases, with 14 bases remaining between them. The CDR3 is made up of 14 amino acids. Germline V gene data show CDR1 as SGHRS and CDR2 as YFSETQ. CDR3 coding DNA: TGCGCCAGCAGCCCCGGCGGACTCGGTCAGCCCCAGCATTTT. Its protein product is CASSPGGLGQPQHF. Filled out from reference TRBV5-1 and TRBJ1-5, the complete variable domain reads KAGVTQTPRYLIKTRGQQVTLSCSPISGHRSVSWYQQTPGQGLQFLFEYFSETQRNKGNFPGRFSGRQFSNSRSEMNVSTLELGDSALYLCASSPGGLGQPQHFGDGTRLSIL.

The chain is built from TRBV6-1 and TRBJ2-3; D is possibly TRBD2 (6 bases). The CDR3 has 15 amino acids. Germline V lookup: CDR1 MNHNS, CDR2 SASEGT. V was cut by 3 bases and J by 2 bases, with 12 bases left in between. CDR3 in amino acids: CASSDIGSSTDTQYF. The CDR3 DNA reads TGTGCCAGCAGTGATATCGGGAGTTCCACAGATACGCAGTATTTT.

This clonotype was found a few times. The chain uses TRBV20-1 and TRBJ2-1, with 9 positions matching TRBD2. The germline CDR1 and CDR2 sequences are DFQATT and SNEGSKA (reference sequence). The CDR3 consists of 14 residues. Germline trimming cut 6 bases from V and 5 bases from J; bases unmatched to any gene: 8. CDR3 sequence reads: CSAILAGSHNEQFF. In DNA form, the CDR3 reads TGCAGTGCGATCCTAGCGGGATCGCACAATGAGCAGTTCTTC.

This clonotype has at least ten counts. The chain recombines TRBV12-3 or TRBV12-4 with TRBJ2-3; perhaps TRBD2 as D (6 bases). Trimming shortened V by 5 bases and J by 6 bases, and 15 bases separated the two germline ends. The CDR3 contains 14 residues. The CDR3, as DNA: TGTGCCAGCAGTCCTCGACTAGGTACGGATACGCAGTATTTT. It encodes CASSPRLGTDTQYF.

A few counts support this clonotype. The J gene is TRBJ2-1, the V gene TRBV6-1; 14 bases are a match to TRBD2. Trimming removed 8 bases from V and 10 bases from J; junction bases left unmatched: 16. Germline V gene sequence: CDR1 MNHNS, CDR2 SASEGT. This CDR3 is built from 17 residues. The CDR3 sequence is CASGRLTSGGDSGEQFF. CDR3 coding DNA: TGTGCCAGCGGCCGGTTGACTAGCGGGGGGGACTCAGGGGAGCAGTTCTTC.

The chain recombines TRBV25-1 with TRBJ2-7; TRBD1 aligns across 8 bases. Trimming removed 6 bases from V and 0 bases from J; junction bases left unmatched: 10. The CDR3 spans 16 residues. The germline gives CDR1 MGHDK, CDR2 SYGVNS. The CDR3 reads CASRGSTGDSSYEQYF. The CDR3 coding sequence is TGTGCCAGCAGGGGCTCGACAGGGGATAGCTCCTACGAGCAGTACTTC.

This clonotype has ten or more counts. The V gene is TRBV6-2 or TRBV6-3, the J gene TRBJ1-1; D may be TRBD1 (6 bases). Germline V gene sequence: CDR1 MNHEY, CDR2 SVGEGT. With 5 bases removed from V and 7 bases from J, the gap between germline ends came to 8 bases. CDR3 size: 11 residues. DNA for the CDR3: TGTGCCAGCAGTCAGGGGAGTGAAGCTTTCTTT. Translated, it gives CASSQGSEAFF.

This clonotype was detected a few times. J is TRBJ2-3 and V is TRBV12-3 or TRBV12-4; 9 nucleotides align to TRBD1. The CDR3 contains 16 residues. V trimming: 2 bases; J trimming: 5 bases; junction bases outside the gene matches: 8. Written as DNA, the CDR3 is TGTGCCAGCAGTTTATATGGGGACAGGGAAGGAGATACGCAGTATTTT. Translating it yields CASSLYGDREGDTQYF.